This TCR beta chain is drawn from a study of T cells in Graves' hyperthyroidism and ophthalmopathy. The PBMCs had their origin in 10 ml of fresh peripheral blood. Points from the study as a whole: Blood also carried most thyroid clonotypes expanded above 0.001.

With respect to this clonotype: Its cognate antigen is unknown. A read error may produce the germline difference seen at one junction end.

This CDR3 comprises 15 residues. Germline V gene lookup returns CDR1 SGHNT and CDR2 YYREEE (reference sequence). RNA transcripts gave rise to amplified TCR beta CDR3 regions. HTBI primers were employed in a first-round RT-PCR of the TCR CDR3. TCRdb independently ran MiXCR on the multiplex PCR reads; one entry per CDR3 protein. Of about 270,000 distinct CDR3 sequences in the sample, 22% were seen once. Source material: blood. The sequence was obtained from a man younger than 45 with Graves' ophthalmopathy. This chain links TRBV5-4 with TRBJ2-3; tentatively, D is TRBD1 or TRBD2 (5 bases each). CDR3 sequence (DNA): TGTGCCAGCAGTTTGGACCTGGGGGGCACAGATACGCAGTATTTT. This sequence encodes CASSLDLGGTDTQYF.